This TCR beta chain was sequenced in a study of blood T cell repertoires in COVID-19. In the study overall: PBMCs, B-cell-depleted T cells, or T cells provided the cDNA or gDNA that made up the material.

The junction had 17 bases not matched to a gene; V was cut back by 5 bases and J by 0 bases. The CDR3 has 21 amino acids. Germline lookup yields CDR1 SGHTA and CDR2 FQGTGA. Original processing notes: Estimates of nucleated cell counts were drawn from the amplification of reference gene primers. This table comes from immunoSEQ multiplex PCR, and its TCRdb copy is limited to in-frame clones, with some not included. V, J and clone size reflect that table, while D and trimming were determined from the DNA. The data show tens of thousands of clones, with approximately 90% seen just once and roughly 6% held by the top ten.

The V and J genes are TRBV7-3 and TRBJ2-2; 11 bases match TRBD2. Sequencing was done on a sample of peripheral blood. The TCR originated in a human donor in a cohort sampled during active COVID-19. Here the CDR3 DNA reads TGTGCCAGCAGCGCTAACCTGCCCATGACTAGCGGGGACTCGAACACCGGGGAGCTGTTTTTT. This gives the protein CASSANLPMTSGDSNTGELFF. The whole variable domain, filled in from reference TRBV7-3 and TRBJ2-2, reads GAGVSQTPSNKVTEKGKYVELRCDPISGHTALYWYRQSLGQGPEFLIYFQGTGAADDSGLPNDRFFAVRPEGSVSTLKIQRTERGDSAVYLCASSANLPMTSGDSNTGELFFGEGSRLTVL.